These 19 T cell receptor beta chains share one sample of origin, sequenced in a study of identifying expanded T cells in peripheral blood. Here immunoSEQ multiplex PCR was the method, and the copy in TCRdb shows in-frame clones only, minus some. This sample has 65,000 to 95,000 clones, with 65% to 85% found just once. Sequencing input: blood. These receptors all stem from a person between 18 and 75 years old in good health.

This clone was counted between two and nine times. CDR3 nucleotides: TGTGCCAGCAGTTACGACGCTAACTATGGCTACACCTTC. It translates to CASSYDANYGYTF. The chain combines TRBV6-5 with TRBJ1-2, with D hard to call. Germline CDR1 reads MNHEY; CDR2 reads SVGAGI. Deletions cut 2 bases from V and 0 bases from J, with 4 bases between. The CDR3 loop spans 13 amino acids.

This rearrangement joins TRBV5-1 to TRBJ2-7, with 10 bases fitting TRBD2. The CDR3 covers 14 residues. Germline assignment: CDR1 SGHRS and CDR2 YFSETQ. Trimming removed 2 bases from V and 2 bases from J; junction bases left unmatched: 1. The DNA for the CDR3 is TGCGCCAGCAGCTTAGCGGGAGGGCCCTACGAGCAGTACTTC. Translation: CASSLAGGPYEQYF.

The chain joins TRBV5-4 to TRBJ2-1; D is possibly TRBD1 (6 bases). CDR1 and CDR2 from the germline V gene are SGHNT and YYREEE (reference sequence). V was pared by 4 bases and J by 0 bases, with 8 bases between. There are 14 residues in the CDR3. The chain's CDR3 is CASSADSSYNEQFF. The CDR3 region has the DNA TGTGCCAGCAGCGCGGACAGCTCCTACAATGAGCAGTTCTTC.

As DNA, the CDR3 is TGTGCCAGCAGCCTCATGCCGGCGGGGACGAATGAGCAGTTCTTC. Protein: CASSLMPAGTNEQFF. The chain links TRBV7-2 to TRBJ2-1; maybe TRBD2 (6 bases). The V end was cut by 5 bases, the J end by 7 bases, with 18 bases between. Germline V gene sequence: CDR1 SGHTA, CDR2 FQGNSA. CDR3 length equals 15 residues.

This clone was counted only a few times. The genes are TRBV7-2 and TRBJ2-1; D is uncertain. The CDR3 spans 15 residues. V was trimmed by 5 bases and J by 2 bases, leaving 13 bases between them. CDR1 and CDR2 (germline): SGHTA, FQGNSA. The CDR3 sequence: CASSQQSAPYNEQFF. DNA for the CDR3: TGTGCCAGCAGCCAACAGTCGGCCCCCTACAATGAGCAGTTCTTC.

This chain connects TRBV18 to TRBJ2-3; D unclear. Germline V gene sequence: CDR1 KGHSH, CDR2 LQKENI. V was clipped by 1 base and J by 0 bases, with 5 bases between them. The CDR3 extends over 14 amino acids. CDR3 coding DNA: TGTGCCAGCTCACCACAGGGAAGCACAGATACGCAGTATTTT. The encoded protein is CASSPQGSTDTQYF.

The chain links TRBV6-4 to TRBJ2-1, with D possibly matching TRBD2 (6 bases). Germline V gene sequence: CDR1 MRHNA, CDR2 SNTAGT. With 2 bases removed from V and 5 bases from J, the gap between germline ends came to 13 bases. The CDR3 contains 15 residues. Written as DNA, the CDR3 is TGTGCCAGCAGTGACGGGCAGGAGGGTAACAATGAGCAGTTCTTC. Translation gives CASSDGQEGNNEQFF.

The J gene is TRBJ1-2, the V gene TRBV19; no firm D call. Germline V gene data show CDR1 as LNHDA and CDR2 as SQIVND (reference sequence). The V and J ends lost 5 bases and 8 bases respectively, with 18 bases between them. The CDR3 runs 14 residues. CDR3 protein: CASSRSAESRGYTF. CDR3 DNA: TGTGCCAGTAGTCGTTCAGCAGAGTCTAGAGGCTACACCTTC. The full variable domain, its missing parts supplied by reference TRBV19 and TRBJ1-2, is DGGITQSPKYLFRKEGQNVTLSCEQNLNHDAMYWYRQDPGQGLRLIYYSQIVNDFQKGDIAEGYSVSREKKESFPLTVTSAQKNPTAFYLCASSRSAESRGYTFGSGTRLTVV.

This chain links TRBV10-3 with TRBJ2-7; 9 bases are a match to TRBD1. Germline CDR1 is ENHRY and CDR2 is SYGVKD. After removal of 3 bases from V and 3 bases from J, the junction contained 6 bases not matched to a gene. This CDR3 comprises 15 residues. The CDR3 DNA sequence: TGTGCCATCAGTGACTCCGGGACAGGGATCTACGAGCAGTACTTC. Its translation: CAISDSGTGIYEQYF.

The J gene is TRBJ2-1, the V gene TRBV9, with 10 bases fitting TRBD2. Germline CDR1 and CDR2: SGDLS and YYNGEE. The CDR3 has 15 residues. V lost 3 bases and J lost 9; bases outside the gene matches: 9. CDR3 bases: TGTGCCAGCAGCGGACAGGACCTAGCGGGAGCTGAGCAGTTCTTC. Translating gives CASSGQDLAGAEQFF.

The chain recombines TRBV7-3 with TRBJ2-1; 10 bases are shared with TRBD2. J gave up 8 bases and V 2 bases, and 9 bases lay outside the gene matches. The CDR3 consists of 16 residues. CDR1 and CDR2 from the germline V gene are SGHTA and FQGTGA. CDR3: CASSLSLAGASDEQFF. The DNA of the CDR3 is TGTGCCAGCAGCTTATCCCTAGCGGGAGCATCAGATGAGCAGTTCTTC.

V is TRBV6-5 and J is TRBJ1-1; the match to TRBD1 covers 7 bases. The V gene's germline CDR1 is MNHEY and CDR2 SVGAGI. The CDR3 runs 15 residues. The trim removed 0 bases at V and 2 bases at J, leaving 3 bases unmatched. The CDR3 loop is CASSYSGQINTEAFF. The CDR3 region has the DNA TGTGCCAGCAGTTACTCGGGACAGATAAACACTGAAGCTTTCTTT.

The chain recombines TRBV5-4 with TRBJ2-4; D not certain. This CDR3 has 13 residues. Trimming stripped 0 bases from V and 5 bases from J, with 6 bases between. The germline gives CDR1 SGHNT, CDR2 YYREEE (reference sequence). CDR3 sequence (DNA): TGTGCCAGCAGCTTGGTCACTCAAAACATTCAGTACTTC. It encodes CASSLVTQNIQYF.

The chain has TRBV7-2 and TRBJ2-1; D gene ambiguous. The germline V and J ends were trimmed by 3 bases and 6 bases, with 9 bases remaining between them. This CDR3 contains 13 residues. CDR1 is SGHTA and CDR2 is FQGNSA in the germline V gene. CDR3 nucleotide sequence: TGTGCCAGCAGCTTTGGGGTTGGCAATGAGCAGTTCTTC. This codes for CASSFGVGNEQFF.

The V gene is TRBV5-5, the J gene TRBJ1-2, with D possibly being TRBD1 (5 bases). The germline CDR1 and CDR2 sequences are SGHKS and YYEKEE (reference sequence). The CDR3 loop spans 17 amino acids. The ends were cut back, 0 bases at V and 4 bases at J, with 19 bases in the middle. CDR3 in DNA: TGTGCCAGCAGCTTGGGTGGGGCCCAAAGGTCGAGCTATGGCTACACCTTC. Translation gives CASSLGGAQRSSYGYTF.

This chain connects TRBV28 to TRBJ1-4; tentatively, D is TRBD1 (5 bases). Per the germline V gene, CDR1 is MDHEN and CDR2 is SYDVKM. Trimming shortened V by 5 bases and J by 6 bases, and 13 bases separated the two germline ends. The CDR3 contains 14 residues. The CDR3 bases are TGTGCCAGCAGTCGAAGGGGCCGCGATGAAAAACTGTTTTTT. Translation gives CASSRRGRDEKLFF.

The chain carries TRBV19 and TRBJ2-5; D may be TRBD1 or TRBD2 (5 bases each). Germline V gene sequence: CDR1 LNHDA, CDR2 SQIVND (reference sequence). The length of the CDR3 is 11 residues. The V end was cut by 9 bases, the J end by 5 bases, with 10 bases between. Here the CDR3 reads CASGTHETQYF. CDR3 DNA: TGTGCCAGCGGGACCCATGAGACCCAGTACTTC.

The chain uses TRBV19 and TRBJ1-2; D might be TRBD1 (5 bases). V was shortened by 4 bases and J by 11 bases, with 20 bases between the two germline ends. From germline, CDR1 is LNHDA and CDR2 SQIVND (reference sequence). CDR3 length: 14 residues. The CDR3 loop reads CASSTFRDSVVYTF. The CDR3 nucleotides are TGTGCCAGTAGTACCTTCCGGGACTCGGTAGTATACACCTTC.

The chain carries TRBV28 and TRBJ2-1; 16 bases are shared with TRBD2. The germline V gene has CDR1 MDHEN and CDR2 SYDVKM. The CDR3 runs to 17 residues. Trimming took 5 bases from V and 3 from J; bases not matched to a gene: 4. The CDR3 DNA reads TGTGCCAGCAGTCTCGGGACTAGCGGGAGGGTCTACAATGAGCAGTTCTTC. Translating it yields CASSLGTSGRVYNEQFF.